The entry below gives a single TCR beta chain sequence along with its context. Its target is not known. Looked up from germline, CDR1 is MNHEY and CDR2 is SMNVEV (reference sequence). The CDR3 sequence is 15 residues long. Germline trimming cut 8 bases from V and 5 bases from J; bases unmatched to any gene: 10. Method: immunoSEQ multiplex PCR; TCRdb's copy keeps in-frame clones and lacks some. The data contain a few million clones, 90% to 95% of them singletons. This record comes from a study of shared clonotypes between healthy human individuals. General study results and limits: Shared clonotypes: 4.5% to 5% naive CD4, 3% to 3.5% naive CD8, about 2.2% memory CD4, about 0.41% memory CD8.

The chain recombines TRBV27 with TRBJ2-5, with 11 bases fitting TRBD2. The source is a man between 18 and 29 years old in good health. Some clones in this sample may be carry-over from other donors' samples. The sequencing sample was made of naive CD4+ T cells from PBMCs. Stated subset: CD45RA+ positively selected. CDR3 protein: CASRTSGSRRETQYF. CDR3 DNA: TGTGCCAGCCGAACTAGCGGGAGTCGGCGGGAGACCCAGTACTTC.